Sequencing of this TCR beta chain was carried out in a study of T cells after yellow fever vaccination. This clonotype showed up many times. One entry per CDR3 protein, called by TCRdb with MiXCR from the 5' RACE reads. The data contain around 300,000 distinct CDR3 sequences, around 4.5% of them singletons. Trimming took off 8 bases at V and 1 base at J, with 10 bases between the two ends. The CDR3 is 12 amino acids. CDR1 and CDR2 (germline): SGHRS, YFSETQ. The source was PBMCs, collected 15 days after the yellow fever booster vaccination. This chain joins TRBV5-1 and TRBJ2-7; D unclear. This receptor was identified in a man younger than 35 who received the YFV17D yellow fever vaccine. CDR3 in amino acids: CASGFGSYEQYF. The CDR3 nucleotides read TGCGCCAGTGGATTTGGGTCCTACGAGCAGTACTTC.